The rows below give T cell receptor beta chains drawn from one sample of a study of blood T cell repertoires in COVID-19. Clones were sequenced by immunoSEQ multiplex PCR, and TCRdb holds only the in-frame ones, with some missing. Of 200,000 to 250,000 clones detected, around 84% appear once; the ten largest clones hold around 4.7%. The sequenced material came from PBMCs or T cells enriched from blood (not recorded which). These TCRs come from a man aged 25 to 45 with acute COVID-19. Each CDR3 is given with its conserved first and last residue. D genes are given only for firm matches. Clone size is not always given. Where it is, it says once, few, many or a class for expanded clones.

j_gene,v_gene,d_gene,len,abundance,CDR3nt,CDR3aa
TRBJ2-2,TRBV3-1/TRBV3-2,TRBD2,16,.,TGTGCCAGCAGCGGATTAGCGGGGGGCCTCCGGGGGGAGCTGTTTTTT,CASSGLAGGLRGELFF
TRBJ2-1,TRBV9,.,14,.,TGTGCCAGCAGCGTAGCTGCTATTGGTGATGAGCAGTTCTTC,CASSVAAIGDEQFF
TRBJ1-4,TRBV28,TRBD1,14,.,TGTGCCAGCAGTTTACTAGGGGGCGAGGAAAAACTGTTTTTT,CASSLLGGEEKLFF
TRBJ2-3,TRBV19,.,16,.,TGTGCCAGTAGTATGGGCAGGCATTCAGGATTAGATACGCAGTATTTT,CASSMGRHSGLDTQYF
TRBJ1-2,TRBV4-2,TRBD1,15,.,TGTGCCAGCAGCCAATCTGGGACAGAACCCTATGGCTACACCTTC,CASSQSGTEPYGYTF
TRBJ1-1,TRBV9,TRBD1,17,.,TGTGCCAGCAGCGTACGGACCGGACAGGGTGGGAACACTGAAGCTTTCTTT,CASSVRTGQGGNTEAFF
TRBJ2-7,TRBV11-2,.,15,.,TGTGCCAGCACAAAAGGGAGGCATGCCGCCTACGAGCAGTACTTC,CASTKGRHAAYEQYF
TRBJ1-5,TRBV9,TRBD1,19,.,TGTGCCAGCAGCGTAGGGGACAGGGGGAGTTACTATAGCAATCAGCCCCAGCATTTT,CASSVGDRGSYYSNQPQHF
TRBJ1-2,TRBV6-1,.,15,.,TGTGCCAGCAGTGAGATCAGGAAACTCAACTATGGCTACACCTTC,CASSEIRKLNYGYTF
TRBJ1-1,TRBV7-2,.,14,.,TGTGCCCGCCCCTCTGGAGGGTCGAACACTGAAGCTTTCTTT,CARPSGGSNTEAFF
TRBJ2-3,TRBV5-1,TRBD1,16,.,TGCGCCAGCAGCTTCCAGGGGACAGGTGGCCCAGATACGCAGTATTTT,CASSFQGTGGPDTQYF
TRBJ1-3,TRBV9,.,16,.,TGTGCCAGCAGCGTGGCCGTGGGGGGCTCTGGAAACACCATATATTTT,CASSVAVGGSGNTIYF
TRBJ1-6,TRBV4-1,TRBD1,19,once,TGCGCCAGCAGCCAAGATCGACAGGGTGAGCGCTCCTATAATTCACCCCTCCACTTT,CASSQDRQGERSYNSPLHF
TRBJ2-1,TRBV9,.,15,.,TGTGCCAGCAGCGTAGCCCTGCAGACATACAATGAGCAGTTCTTC,CASSVALQTYNEQFF
TRBJ2-3,TRBV5-4,.,13,few,TGTGCCAGCAGCACGCAGGGCACAGATACGCAGTATTTT,CASSTQGTDTQYF
TRBJ1-4,TRBV5-1,TRBD1,13,.,TGCGCCAGCAGTCGGACAGGGGACGAAAAACTGTTTTTT,CASSRTGDEKLFF
TRBJ2-1,TRBV9,.,15,.,TGTGCCAGCAGCGTAGTCGACGGGGGGCGGGATGAGCAGTTCTTC,CASSVVDGGRDEQFF
TRBJ1-2,TRBV6-1,TRBD1,16,.,TGTGCCAGCAGTGATTTTGGACAGGGGGGTAACTATGGCTACACCTTC,CASSDFGQGGNYGYTF
TRBJ2-3,TRBV6-5,TRBD2,16,.,TGTGCCAGCAGTTACTTAGCGGGGGGGACCACAGATACGCAGTATTTT,CASSYLAGGTTDTQYF
TRBJ1-2,TRBV3-1/TRBV3-2,TRBD1,15,.,TGTGCCAGCAGCGGTACAGGGGGCGAAGTATATGGCTACACCTTC,CASSGTGGEVYGYTF
TRBJ2-5,TRBV4-2,TRBD2,15,.,TGTGCCAGCAGCGAAGCGGGGGGGCTTATCGAGACCCAGTACTTC,CASSEAGGLIETQYF
TRBJ2-5,TRBV6-5,TRBD1,15,.,TGTGCCAGCAGTAGGGACAGCCTCGGAGAAGAGACCCAGTACTTC,CASSRDSLGEETQYF
TRBJ2-7,TRBV6-2/TRBV6-3,TRBD1,15,.,TGTGCCAGCAGCGACGGGACAGGGGGCAAAGACGAGCAGTACTTC,CASSDGTGGKDEQYF
TRBJ2-1,TRBV19,TRBD2,14,many,TGTGCCAGTAGTATAATGGGCGGGAGGGGTGAGCAGTTCTTC,CASSIMGGRGEQFF
TRBJ1-5,TRBV5-5,.,13,.,TGTGCCAGCAGCTTGGCAGGGGATCAGCCCCAGCATTTT,CASSLAGDQPQHF
TRBJ1-2,TRBV5-6,.,14,.,TGTGCCAGCAGCTCCCCCCAGGGGCTCTATGGCTACACCTTC,CASSSPQGLYGYTF
TRBJ1-1,TRBV5-4,TRBD1,14,once,TGTGCCAGCAGGCGTACAGGGGAGAACACTGAAGCTTTCTTT,CASRRTGENTEAFF